This T cell receptor beta chain was sequenced in a study of T cells in Graves' hyperthyroidism and ophthalmopathy. Across the whole study: Sampling of peripheral blood happened at initial diagnosis, prior to any treatment.

Hyperthyroidism of Graves' type that showed no ophthalmopathy progression within 18 months was stable. Exclusion of a patient resulted from uncontrolled infection, other autoimmune disease, pregnancy or lactation. This clonotype was seen ten or more times. One end of the junction is discordant with germline, which a read error may explain. Authors of the study amplified TCR beta CDR3 regions from RNA transcripts. HTBI primers were employed in a first-round RT-PCR of the TCR CDR3. TCRdb redid the calling of the multiplex PCR reads with MiXCR, one entry per CDR3 protein. The table lists roughly 840,000 distinct CDR3 sequences, roughly 40% of them singletons, with roughly 8.3% in the top ten. The CDR3 totals 14 residues. Per the germline V gene, CDR1 is SSHAT and CDR2 is FNYEAQ (reference sequence).

What was sequenced was blood. The receptor's source is a man aged 18 to 29 with Graves' hyperthyroidism. The V gene is TRBV7-7, the J gene TRBJ2-2; no clear D. The CDR3 here is CASSLTVGTGELFF. The CDR3 DNA sequence: TGTGCTAGCAGCTTGACGGTCGGCACCGGGGAGCTGTTTTTT.